The 8 T cell receptor beta chains given below trace back to one sample, sequenced in a study of diagnostic markers for celiac disease. TCRdb reanalyzed the reads and collapses them to one entry per CDR3 protein, without DNA. The sample has about 6,000 distinct CDR3 sequences; the top ten hold less than 6.5%. Sequencing was carried out using either unsorted cells or a sorted T cell fraction (not recorded which). Receptors were obtained from a human donor. This table probably holds off-target reads from a library built for another chain.

This chain joins TRBV7-2 and TRBJ1-2; TCRdb's assignment of TRBD1 cannot be checked, as there is no DNA. The CDR3 loop spans 17 amino acids. Germline V gives CDR1 SGHTA, CDR2 FQGNSA. Here the CDR3 reads CASSLVLPGQGRGGYTF.

V gene TRBV19 combines with J gene TRBJ1-5. Germline values: CDR1 LNHDA, CDR2 SQIVND (reference sequence). The CDR3 is made up of 15 amino acids. This CDR3 is CASGEDTISNQPQHF.

V usage is TRBV12-3 or TRBV12-4 and J usage is TRBJ1-2; the D call of TRBD1 rests on TCRdb alone, since no DNA is present to check it. This CDR3 is 13 amino acids long. CDR3 in amino acids: CASSLGGQNGYTF.

V is TRBV10-1 and J is TRBJ1-1; the D call of TRBD1 rests on TCRdb alone, since no DNA is present to check it. This CDR3 contains 15 residues. The germline V gene has CDR1 WNHNN and CDR2 SYGVQD (reference sequence). The CDR3 loop reads CASSGQGAMNTEAFF.

This chain uses TRBV7-3 with TRBJ1-1. Looked up from germline, CDR1 is SGHTA and CDR2 is FQGTGA. The CDR3 loop spans 15 amino acids. The CDR3 spells CASSLNLGSHTEAFF.

This clonotype is called medium-sized based on its frequency. The chain couples TRBV2 to TRBJ2-1; TCRdb lists TRBD2, though no DNA is available to test this call. The CDR3 sequence is 16 residues long. Germline lookup yields CDR1 SNHLY and CDR2 FYNNEI. CDR3: CASSEERAGGRDEQFF.

This clonotype is called medium-sized based on its frequency. The genes are TRBV6-6 and TRBJ2-4; TCRdb proposes TRBD2, but this gene call is untestable without DNA. The CDR3 totals 13 residues. Per germline, CDR1 MNHNY and CDR2 SVGAGI (reference sequence). Here the CDR3 reads CASDGLSKNIQYF.

The V gene is TRBV10-3, the J gene TRBJ2-2. Germline V gives CDR1 ENHRY, CDR2 SYGVKD. The CDR3 loop spans 15 amino acids. The CDR3 reads CAISEVRSATGELFF.